The clone carrying this T cell receptor beta chain showed up just a few times. Its matching antigen is unknown. The source of the sample is a study of a mutant IDH1 vaccine in newly diagnosed glioma. Study-level background: There were approximately 60% males and around 38% females among treated patients, whose mean age was about 40 years. Most patients had radiochemotherapy with temozolomide before enrollment; others had one alone.

Overall study results and limits: Of the patients, roughly 95% had vaccine-induced immune responses.

Some clones are missing from TCRdb's copy, which holds only in-frame ones; the method was immunoSEQ multiplex PCR. This table has fewer than 85,000 clones, roughly 77% appearing once. Time point described: week 47, end of study. Topical imiquimod was applied with each vaccine dose, which held 300 ug of mutant IDH1 20-mer peptide. The source of this sequence is a man aged 35-49 years with glioma. The source material was PBMCs, sampled from a glioma patient whose treatment included an IDH1 peptide vaccine.

This CDR3 reads CASRSTGDEQYF. CDR3 coding DNA: TGTGCCAGCAGGAGTACCGGTGACGAGCAGTACTTC. The chain couples TRBV6-1 to TRBJ2-7; D is unresolved. The V gene's germline CDR1 is MNHNS and CDR2 SASEGT. V lost 6 bases and J lost 5, with 11 bases in between. The CDR3 spans 12 residues.